Sequencing of this T cell receptor (beta chain) was carried out in a study of cytomegalovirus exposure and HLA in healthy donors. Study-wide points: Indistinguishable V segments such as TRBV6-2 and TRBV6-3 were excluded. As was reported, the HLA-A and HLA-B alleles of most subjects were accurately predicted from TCR beta sequences.

This clone was observed a few times. No antigen is known for it. This CDR3 region has 13 residues. V lost 4 bases and J lost 4, with 13 bases in between. In germline, CDR1 is GTSNPN, CDR2 SVGIG (reference sequence). Primers: 60 Vbeta forward and 13 Jbeta reverse. This table comes from immunoSEQ multiplex PCR, and its TCRdb copy is limited to in-frame clones, with some not included. The sample yields around 140,000 clones, approximately 77% seen once. The receptor was isolated from a woman between 40 and 50 years old in good health and CMV-seronegative. Sequenced input: PBMCs. The chain links TRBV30 to TRBJ1-2; D is perhaps TRBD1 (5 bases). CDR3 nucleotide sequence: TGTGCCTGGAACCGGGGGGTGAGCTATGGCTACACCTTC. The encoded protein is CAWNRGVSYGYTF. Drawing the rest from reference TRBV30 and TRBJ1-2, the complete variable domain is SQTIHQWPATLVQPVGSPLSLECTVEGTSNPNLYWYRQAAGRGLQLLFYSVGIGQISSEVPQNLSASRPQDRQFILSSKKLLLSDSGFYLCAWNRGVSYGYTFGSGTRLTVV.